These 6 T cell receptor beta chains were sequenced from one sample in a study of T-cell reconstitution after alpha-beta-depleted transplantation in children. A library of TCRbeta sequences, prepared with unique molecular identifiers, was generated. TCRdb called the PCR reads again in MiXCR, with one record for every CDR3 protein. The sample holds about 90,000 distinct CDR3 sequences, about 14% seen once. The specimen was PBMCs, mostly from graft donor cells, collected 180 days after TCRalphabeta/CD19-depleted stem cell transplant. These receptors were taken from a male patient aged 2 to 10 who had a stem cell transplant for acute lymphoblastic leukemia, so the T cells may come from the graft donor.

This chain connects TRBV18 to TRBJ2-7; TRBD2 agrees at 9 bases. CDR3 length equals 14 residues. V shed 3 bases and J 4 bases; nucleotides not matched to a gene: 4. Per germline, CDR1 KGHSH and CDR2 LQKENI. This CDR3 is CASSPTGLAYEQYF. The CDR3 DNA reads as TGTGCCAGCTCACCGACTGGACTAGCGTACGAGCAGTACTTC.

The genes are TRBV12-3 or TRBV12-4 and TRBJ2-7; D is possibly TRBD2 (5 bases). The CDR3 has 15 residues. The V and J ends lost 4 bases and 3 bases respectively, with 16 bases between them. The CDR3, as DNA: TGTGCCAGCAGTTCCCAGTGGTGGGGAGACTACGAGCAGTACTTC. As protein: CASSSQWWGDYEQYF.

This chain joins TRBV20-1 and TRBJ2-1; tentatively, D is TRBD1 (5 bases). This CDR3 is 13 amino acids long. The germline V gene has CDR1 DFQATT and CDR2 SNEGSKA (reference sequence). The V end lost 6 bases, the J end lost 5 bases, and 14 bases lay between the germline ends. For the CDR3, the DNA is TGCAGTGCCTGGACACCCAGGAACAATGAGCAGTTCTTC. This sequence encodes CSAWTPRNNEQFF.

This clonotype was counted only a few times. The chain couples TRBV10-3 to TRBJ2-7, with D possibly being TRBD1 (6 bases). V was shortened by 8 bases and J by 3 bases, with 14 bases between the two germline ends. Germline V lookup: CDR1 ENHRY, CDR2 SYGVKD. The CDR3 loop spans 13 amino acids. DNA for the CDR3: TGTGCCATCTCCACAGGGAAAGGCTACGAGCAGTACTTC. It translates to CAISTGKGYEQYF.

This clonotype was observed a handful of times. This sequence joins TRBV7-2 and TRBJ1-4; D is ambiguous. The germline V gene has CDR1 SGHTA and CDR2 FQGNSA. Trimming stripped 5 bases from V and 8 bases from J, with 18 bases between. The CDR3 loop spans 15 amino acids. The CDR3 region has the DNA TGTGCCAGCAGCCAAGACCGCGGGAGCGTGGAAAAACTGTTTTTT. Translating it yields CASSQDRGSVEKLFF.

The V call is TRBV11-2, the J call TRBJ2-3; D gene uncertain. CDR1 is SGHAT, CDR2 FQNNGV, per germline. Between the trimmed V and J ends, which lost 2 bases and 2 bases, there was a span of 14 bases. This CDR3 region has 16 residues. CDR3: CASSLSPFGNTDTQYF. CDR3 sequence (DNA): TGTGCCAGCAGCTTATCCCCATTTGGGAACACAGATACGCAGTATTTT. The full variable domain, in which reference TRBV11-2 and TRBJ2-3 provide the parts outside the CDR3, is EAGVAQSPRYKIIEKRQSVAFWCNPISGHATLYWYQQILGQGPKLLIQFQNNGVVDDSQLPKDRFSAERLKGVDSTLKIQPAKLEDSAVYLCASSLSPFGNTDTQYFGPGTRLTVL.